This entry is about one T cell receptor beta chain. The time point is: baseline, week 1 (first vaccination visit). Specified treatment: pre-vaccination baseline after standard-of-care therapy. Germline V CDR1 and CDR2: MNHEY, SVGAGI. V lost 4 bases to trimming and J lost 6 bases; unmatched junction nucleotides: 11. The CDR3 has 15 amino acids. Only in-frame clones appear in the TCRdb table, and some are missing; sequencing was by immunoSEQ multiplex PCR. The sample lists 85,000 to 100,000 clones; 70% to 90% were seen once. This entry is derived from a study of a mutant IDH1 vaccine in newly diagnosed glioma. Study-wide background: The treated population exhibited a male proportion of about 62%, a female proportion of approximately 38%, and a mean age of about 40 years.

The chain joins TRBV6-5 to TRBJ2-7, with 8 bases that match TRBD2. The specimen was PBMCs, collected from a glioma patient treated with radiotherapy, temozolomide or both. This sequence originates from a woman aged 50 to 60 with glioma. CDR3 protein: CASSSPGLGAGEQYF. The CDR3, as DNA: TGTGCCAGCAGTTCTCCGGGACTAGGGGCGGGCGAGCAGTACTTC.